This T cell receptor (beta chain) is from a study of blood T cell repertoires in COVID-19. Profiled with immunoSEQ multiplex PCR; TCRdb holds only in-frame clones, not every one. This table has roughly 150,000 clones, more than 70% appearing once. This CDR3 has 13 residues. V shed 5 bases and J shed 3 bases, with 11 bases lying between them. Germline loops: CDR1 KGHSH, CDR2 LQKENI. V is TRBV18 and J is TRBJ2-7; tentative D call: TRBD2 (5 bases). The source is a human donor in a cohort sampled during active COVID-19. Sequences were obtained from peripheral blood. The CDR3 sequence: CASSSGLGYEQYF. CDR3 DNA: TGTGCCAGCTCATCTGGACTTGGCTACGAGCAGTACTTC.